These T cell receptor beta chains were read from a single sample in a study of blood T cell repertoires in COVID-19. The repertoire was sequenced with immunoSEQ multiplex PCR; TCRdb's copy has only in-frame clones and lacks some. The profile shows 250,000 or so clones, around 88% of them singletons. The material sequenced was peripheral blood. The receptor source for this set is an older man with acute or convalescent COVID-19. Both conserved end residues are part of each CDR3. The D gene is left open where the match is weak. Some rows have no size entry. The others give once, few or many, or a class for an expanded clone.

D: TRBD1
size: .
J: TRBJ1-1
V: TRBV29-1
DNA: TGCAGCGTCTTGGGACAGGTCACTGAAGCTTTCTTT
CDR3: CSVLGQVTEAFF

D: TRBD1
size: .
J: TRBJ2-1
V: TRBV7-2
DNA: TGTGCCAGCAGCCCAGACAGGGGTAAGGGTGAGCAGTTCTTC
CDR3: CASSPDRGKGEQFF

D: TRBD1
size: once
J: TRBJ1-5
V: TRBV6-7
DNA: TGTGCCAGCGGCGGGGGCGACAGGGGGTCGGATCAGCCCCAGCATTTT
CDR3: CASGGGDRGSDQPQHF

D: TRBD1
size: few
J: TRBJ1-2
V: TRBV25-1
DNA: TGTGCCAGCAGCTTAGGACAGGGAGGTGGCTACACCTTC
CDR3: CASSLGQGGGYTF

D: .
size: once
J: TRBJ1-4
V: TRBV19
DNA: TGTGCCAGTAGTATTGAGGACAGCTCAACTAATGAAAAACTGTTTTTT
CDR3: CASSIEDSSTNEKLFF

D: .
size: .
J: TRBJ2-7
V: TRBV5-1
DNA: TGCGCCAGCAGCTTGGGGACAGCCCGCTCCTACGAGCAGTACTTC
CDR3: CASSLGTARSYEQYF

D: TRBD2
size: once
J: TRBJ2-1
V: TRBV2
DNA: TGTGCCAGCAGCACGGCGGGAGTTGTAAATGAGCAGTTCTTC
CDR3: CASSTAGVVNEQFF

D: .
size: .
J: TRBJ2-1
V: TRBV4-3
DNA: TGCGCCAGCAGCCCATCGGGAGTGGGGCCCTACAATGAGCAGTTCTTC
CDR3: CASSPSGVGPYNEQFF

D: TRBD1
size: .
J: TRBJ1-1
V: TRBV7-9
DNA: TGTGCCAGCAGCTCAACAGGGGCAAACACTGAAGCTTTCTTT
CDR3: CASSSTGANTEAFF

D: .
size: .
J: TRBJ1-1
V: TRBV29-1
DNA: TGCAGCGTTGGTACTTCTGGGGACTTGAACACTGAAGCTTTCTTT
CDR3: CSVGTSGDLNTEAFF

D: .
size: .
J: TRBJ1-1
V: TRBV5-4
DNA: TGTGCCAGCAGCTTGGAACAGAGAAACACTGAAGCTTTCTTT
CDR3: CASSLEQRNTEAFF

D: .
size: .
J: TRBJ2-1
V: TRBV20-1
DNA: TGCAGTGCTAGTAGGGGGGCTACAGCGGGAGAGCAGTTCTTC
CDR3: CSASRGATAGEQFF

D: TRBD1
size: .
J: TRBJ2-1
V: TRBV24-1
DNA: TGTGCCACCAGGGACAGGGAGAATGAGCAGTTCTTC
CDR3: CATRDRENEQFF

D: TRBD2
size: once
J: TRBJ2-5
V: TRBV2
DNA: TGTGCCAGCAGGGGGAGCGGGGGGGAAGAGACCCAGTACTTC
CDR3: CASRGSGGEETQYF

D: .
size: .
J: TRBJ2-3
V: TRBV5-1
DNA: TGCGCCAGCAGCTTGGGAGCGGGCAGCACAGATACGCAGTATTTT
CDR3: CASSLGAGSTDTQYF

D: TRBD2
size: .
J: TRBJ2-1
V: TRBV5-1
DNA: TGCGCCAGCACCTCTAGCGGGATTTTCCATGAGCAGTTCTTC
CDR3: CASTSSGIFHEQFF

D: .
size: .
J: TRBJ1-5
V: TRBV2
DNA: TGTGCCAGCAGGGGCCAGATCCTTAGCAATCAGCCCCAGCATTTT
CDR3: CASRGQILSNQPQHF

D: TRBD1
size: .
J: TRBJ2-6
V: TRBV11-3
DNA: TGTGCCAGCAGCCCACAGGGGGCTGGGGCCAACGTCCTGACTTTC
CDR3: CASSPQGAGANVLTF

D: .
size: .
J: TRBJ1-1
V: TRBV11-2
DNA: TGTGCCAGCAGCTTAGGACTGGGGAACACTGAAGCTTTCTTT
CDR3: CASSLGLGNTEAFF

D: .
size: .
J: TRBJ2-7
V: TRBV7-2
DNA: TGTGCCAGCAGTCACGGACAGTCCTACGAGCAGTACTTC
CDR3: CASSHGQSYEQYF

D: TRBD2
size: .
J: TRBJ2-7
V: TRBV28
DNA: TGTGCCAGCAGTTTAACTAGCGGGGATCACTACGAGCAGTACTTC
CDR3: CASSLTSGDHYEQYF

D: TRBD1
size: .
J: TRBJ1-2
V: TRBV28
DNA: TGTGCCAGCACCTTAGGGACAGGGGGGCTTCGCTTTTATGGCTACACCTTC
CDR3: CASTLGTGGLRFYGYTF

D: .
size: .
J: TRBJ1-2
V: TRBV9
DNA: TGTGCCAGCAGCGTCATTCAGAACTATGGCTACACCTTC
CDR3: CASSVIQNYGYTF

D: .
size: .
J: TRBJ1-1
V: TRBV11-2
DNA: TGTGCCAGCACCTCCCAACGGGGCACTGAAGCTTTCTTT
CDR3: CASTSQRGTEAFF

D: .
size: .
J: TRBJ1-1
V: TRBV10-3
DNA: TGTGCCATCAGTGAGTCGACTACGGGAACTGAAGCTTTCTTT
CDR3: CAISESTTGTEAFF

D: .
size: .
J: TRBJ1-2
V: TRBV7-8
DNA: TGTGCCAGCAGCCCGGGAGACTGGGCGGGTTATGGCTACACCTTC
CDR3: CASSPGDWAGYGYTF

D: TRBD1
size: .
J: TRBJ1-1
V: TRBV4-1
DNA: TGCGCCAGCAGCCACACCCGGGACAGGGGAGGGACTGAAGCTTTCTTT
CDR3: CASSHTRDRGGTEAFF

D: .
size: .
J: TRBJ1-5
V: TRBV28
DNA: TGTGCCAGCAGTTTAGGAGACAGGAATCAGCCCCAGCATTTT
CDR3: CASSLGDRNQPQHF

D: .
size: once
J: TRBJ1-4
V: TRBV7-2
DNA: TGTGCCAGCAGCTTCGGGGTTGAAAAACTGTTTTTT
CDR3: CASSFGVEKLFF

D: .
size: .
J: TRBJ1-1
V: TRBV6-2/TRBV6-3
DNA: TGTGCCAGCAGCCAAGGACAGATGAACACTGAAGCTTTCTTT
CDR3: CASSQGQMNTEAFF

D: .
size: .
J: TRBJ1-1
V: TRBV27
DNA: TGTGCCAGCAGTCGACCCGACGGGACTGAAGCTTTCTTT
CDR3: CASSRPDGTEAFF

D: TRBD1
size: .
J: TRBJ2-7
V: TRBV11-2
DNA: TGTGCCAGCAGCTTTGACCCGGGACAGGCTCAGGTGCAGTACTTC
CDR3: CASSFDPGQAQVQYF

D: .
size: .
J: TRBJ2-5
V: TRBV15
DNA: TGTGCCACCAGCAGTAACCAGGGGGGATACGAGACCCAGTACTTC
CDR3: CATSSNQGGYETQYF

D: TRBD1
size: .
J: TRBJ2-6
V: TRBV5-6
DNA: TGTGCCAGCAGTCCAGGGGGCGCTGGGGCCAACGTCCTGACTTTC
CDR3: CASSPGGAGANVLTF

D: .
size: once
J: TRBJ1-5
V: TRBV4-1
DNA: TGCGCCAGCAGCCAAGATACAACAGCCAATAGCAATCAGCCCCAGCATTTT
CDR3: CASSQDTTANSNQPQHF

D: TRBD2
size: .
J: TRBJ2-3
V: TRBV5-1
DNA: TGCGCCAGCAGCTTTCTAGCGGGAGCTAGCACAGATACGCAGTATTTT
CDR3: CASSFLAGASTDTQYF

D: .
size: .
J: TRBJ1-1
V: TRBV9
DNA: TGTGCCAGCAGCGTAGAGGCAGGGAGGACTGAAGCTTTCTTT
CDR3: CASSVEAGRTEAFF

D: .
size: .
J: TRBJ2-3
V: TRBV5-6
DNA: TGTGCCAGCAGCACCACACGTGATCCTAGCACAGATACGCAGTATTTT
CDR3: CASSTTRDPSTDTQYF

D: .
size: .
J: TRBJ1-2
V: TRBV6-5
DNA: TGTGCCAGCAGTTACACAGGCAATAACTATGGCTACACCTTC
CDR3: CASSYTGNNYGYTF

D: TRBD1
size: .
J: TRBJ2-1
V: TRBV3-1/TRBV3-2
DNA: TGTGCCAGCACCCAGGACAGGGGCTACAATGAGCAGTTCTTC
CDR3: CASTQDRGYNEQFF

D: TRBD1
size: .
J: TRBJ2-7
V: TRBV18
DNA: TGTGCCAGCTCAGTGGGACAGGGGTTGGGCGAGCAGTACTTC
CDR3: CASSVGQGLGEQYF

D: .
size: .
J: TRBJ2-3
V: TRBV28
DNA: TGTGCCAGCAGTCGGGAGTTAGGGGCGCAAGATACGCAGTATTTT
CDR3: CASSRELGAQDTQYF

D: TRBD1
size: few
J: TRBJ1-2
V: TRBV2
DNA: TGTGCCGGCCGGGACAGGGCAAACTATGGCTACACCTTC
CDR3: CAGRDRANYGYTF

D: .
size: .
J: TRBJ1-5
V: TRBV19
DNA: TGTGCCAGTAGTATTGATCAAGGGCGGGGACAGCCCCAGCATTTT
CDR3: CASSIDQGRGQPQHF

D: .
size: .
J: TRBJ1-1
V: TRBV18
DNA: TGTGCCAGCCTACCGGCGGGGCGGAACACTGAAGCTTTCTTT
CDR3: CASLPAGRNTEAFF

D: TRBD1
size: .
J: TRBJ2-2
V: TRBV7-9
DNA: TGTGCCAGCAGCCGGGACAGGGGCGGGACCGGGGAGCTGTTTTTT
CDR3: CASSRDRGGTGELFF

D: TRBD2
size: .
J: TRBJ2-7
V: TRBV5-4
DNA: TGTGCCAGCAGCCAGACTAGCGGGAAACACGAGCAGTACTTC
CDR3: CASSQTSGKHEQYF

D: .
size: .
J: TRBJ1-3
V: TRBV7-9
DNA: TGTGCCAGCAGCCCCACAGGGACTGGAAACACCATATATTTT
CDR3: CASSPTGTGNTIYF

D: .
size: .
J: TRBJ2-7
V: TRBV5-1
DNA: TGCGCCAGCAGCTTGGGCGGGGGCCCTCACGAGCAGTACTTC
CDR3: CASSLGGGPHEQYF